The 24 T cell receptor beta chains in this list originate from one sample, sequenced in a study of metastatic and nonmetastatic thyroid tumors. Patients were all untreated before their thyroid surgery. TCRdb re-analyzed the PCR reads using MiXCR. The table has 25,000 to 35,000 clones, around 16% seen once. Sequenced material: blood. These receptors all come from a female donor with papillary thyroid cancer or a benign thyroid nodule (not recorded which). Some clones in this sample may be carry-over from other donors' samples.

This chain connects TRBV6-1 to TRBJ1-1; 7 nucleotides agree with TRBD1. From germline, CDR1 is MNHNS and CDR2 SASEGT. The CDR3 runs to 16 residues. With 6 bases clipped from V and 11 bases from J, the junction kept 21 bases outside the gene matches. The CDR3 DNA is TGTGCCAGCAGCCGGGGGGTAAATCGACAGGGAGGGGGGGCTTTCTTT. Its protein is CASSRGVNRQGGGAFF.

This clone was found many times. This chain joins TRBV20-1 and TRBJ2-5; D possibly corresponds to TRBD2 (7 bases). The CDR3 spans 14 residues. The germline V gene encodes CDR1 DFQATT and CDR2 SNEGSKA (reference sequence). V was shortened by 0 bases and J by 2 bases, with 10 bases between the two germline ends. CDR3 in amino acids: CSARDGGAQETQYF. CDR3 nucleotides: TGCAGTGCTAGAGATGGGGGGGCGCAAGAGACCCAGTACTTC.

This clone occurred a few times. The chain is built from TRBV28 and TRBJ1-2; possible D gene TRBD1, 5 bases. The V gene's germline CDR1 is MDHEN and CDR2 SYDVKM. The V gene lost 4 bases and the J gene lost 4 bases, with 16 bases spanning the gap. This CDR3 is built from 15 residues. The CDR3 DNA follows: TGTGCCAGCAGTTCCTATTCCGGGACGCGCTATGGCTACACCTTC. Amino acid sequence: CASSSYSGTRYGYTF.

This clone was observed at least ten times. CDR3 sequence reads: CASSPPTGTNEKLFF. The CDR3 DNA follows: TGTGCCAGCTCACCGCCGACAGGGACTAATGAAAAACTGTTTTTT. The chain joins TRBV18 to TRBJ1-4; TRBD1 matches 7 bases. Germline V gene sequence: CDR1 KGHSH, CDR2 LQKENI. Unmatched junction bases numbered 3, after V lost 3 bases and J lost 2 bases. This CDR3 contains 15 residues.

Remarks on this clone: One end of the junction fails to match germline, which may point to a read error. The chain is built from TRBV10-3 and TRBJ1-5; D is possibly TRBD1 (5 bases). The CDR3 totals 16 residues. Germline V gives CDR1 ENHRY, CDR2 SYGVKD. DNA for the CDR3: TGTGACATCAGTGGATCCAGGGTCAATAACAATCAGCCCCAGCATTTT. Its protein is CDISGSRVNNNQPQHF.

V and J are TRBV7-8 and TRBJ1-5; D gene unclear. CDR3 length: 16 residues. V was cut by 4 bases and J by 0 bases, with 13 bases left in between. Germline V gene sequence: CDR1 SGHVS, CDR2 FQNEAQ. The CDR3 sequence: CASSSQGLYSNQPQHF. In DNA, the CDR3 is TGTGCCAGCAGCTCCCAAGGGCTTTATAGCAATCAGCCCCAGCATTTT.

Comment on this clone: A much larger clone differs by one base, so this may be a read error. The rearrangement uses TRBV20-1 and TRBJ1-6; D ambiguous. CDR1 and CDR2 from the germline V gene are DFQATT and SNEGSKA (reference sequence). This CDR3 is 16 amino acids long. CDR3 sequence (DNA): TGCAGTACTAGAGATGGGTCGCAGCCCTATAATTCACCCCTCCACTTT. Protein product: CSTRDGSQPYNSPLHF.

The chain recombines TRBV12-5 with TRBJ1-1, with D unresolved. V dropped 5 bases and J dropped 5 bases, with 18 bases sitting between them. The CDR3 runs to 15 residues. The germline CDR1 and CDR2 sequences are LGHNT and FRNRAP. The CDR3 DNA sequence: TGTGCTAGTGGTCACGGACTCAACCGGAAAACTGAAGCTTTCTTT. Amino acids: CASGHGLNRKTEAFF.

This clone turned up a few times. The V and J genes are TRBV28 and TRBJ2-3; a weak D match, TRBD2 (5 bases). The CDR3 covers 12 residues. The germline CDR1 and CDR2 sequences are MDHEN and SYDVKM. The V end was cut by 3 bases, the J end by 7 bases, with 8 bases between. The CDR3 DNA reads as TGTGCCAGCAGTTTTAACGGGAATACGCAGTATTTT. Residues: CASSFNGNTQYF. Full variable domain (outside the CDR3, taken from reference TRBV28 and TRBJ2-3): DVKVTQSSRYLVKRTGEKVFLECVQDMDHENMFWYRQDPGLGLRLIYFSYDVKMKEKGDIPEGYSVSREKKERFSLILESASTNQTSMYLCASSFNGNTQYFGPGTRLTVL.

This clone was found many times. The chain has TRBV5-6 and TRBJ1-2; D gene uncertain. The CDR3 has 11 amino acids. Germline V lookup: CDR1 SGHDT, CDR2 YYEEEE. V gave up 2 bases and J gave up 8 bases, with 7 bases separating them. CDR3 bases: TGTGCCAGCAGCTTCGGAGGCGGCTACACCTTC. This gives the protein CASSFGGGYTF.

This clone was counted ten times or more. The chain recombines TRBV24-1 with TRBJ2-3; 9 bases are shared with TRBD1. CDR1 is KGHDR, CDR2 SFDVKD, per germline. The V gene end was trimmed by 6 bases and the J gene end by 2 bases; junction bases not matched to a gene: 5. The CDR3 extends over 15 amino acids. The CDR3 DNA follows: TGTGCCACCAGTACCCGGGACAGGGACACAGATACGCAGTATTTT. It codes for CATSTRDRDTDTQYF.

A remark on this clone: This may be a read error, as it is one base from a much larger clone. The rearrangement uses TRBV30 and TRBJ1-5; D is uncertain. The CDR3 totals 13 residues. The germline gives CDR1 GTSNPN, CDR2 SVGIG (reference sequence). Trimming shortened V by 5 bases and J by 4 bases, and 12 bases separated the two germline ends. The CDR3 nucleotides are TGTGCCTGGGGGGAACAGAAAAATCAGCCCCAGCATTTT. Amino acids: CAWGEQKNQPQHF.

This clone was counted at least ten times. This chain uses TRBV5-1 with TRBJ1-6; perhaps TRBD1 as D (6 bases). This CDR3 comprises 15 residues. With 1 base removed from V and 8 bases from J, the gap between germline ends came to 13 bases. Germline V gene sequence: CDR1 SGHRS, CDR2 YFSETQ. The CDR3 nucleotides are TGCGCCAGCAGCTTGACAGGGTGGGAGGATTCACCCCTCCACTTT. Amino acid sequence: CASSLTGWEDSPLHF. The full variable domain, rest sourced from reference TRBV5-1 and TRBJ1-6, is KAGVTQTPRYLIKTRGQQVTLSCSPISGHRSVSWYQQTPGQGLQFLFEYFSETQRNKGNFPGRFSGRQFSNSRSEMNVSTLELGDSALYLCASSLTGWEDSPLHFGNGTRLTVT.

In its sample, this clone ranks as medium-sized. V gene TRBV6-1 combines with J gene TRBJ1-1, with TRBD1 as a possible D gene (5 bases). Trimming cost V 5 bases and J 0 bases, with 10 bases left between them. Looked up from germline, CDR1 is MNHNS and CDR2 is SASEGT. The CDR3 sequence is 14 residues long. The CDR3: CASSLGTLNTEAFF. CDR3 bases: TGTGCCAGCAGTCTGGGGACGTTGAACACTGAAGCTTTCTTT.

This clone was seen ten or more times. The rearrangement joins TRBV12-3 or TRBV12-4 to TRBJ2-3, with 8 bases that match TRBD2. The CDR3 is 13 amino acids. The junction had 2 bases not matched to a gene; V was cut back by 8 bases and J by 1 base. The CDR3 DNA follows: TGTGCCAGCCGAGCGGGGGGCACAGATACGCAGTATTTT. Its protein is CASRAGGTDTQYF.

This clone appeared a few times. The rearrangement joins TRBV20-1 to TRBJ2-3, with 11 nucleotides matching TRBD2. Germline lookup yields CDR1 DFQATT and CDR2 SNEGSKA (reference sequence). The V gene end was trimmed by 5 bases and the J gene end by 2 bases; junction bases not matched to a gene: 3. This CDR3 contains 14 residues. In nucleotides, the CDR3 is TGCAGTGCTGGGACTAGCGGTTACACAGATACGCAGTATTTT. Protein sequence: CSAGTSGYTDTQYF.

This clone appeared many times. One end of the junction is discordant with germline, which a read error may explain. This chain connects TRBV12-3 or TRBV12-4 to TRBJ1-1; D uncertain. The CDR3 length is 14 residues. The CDR3: CASYGPPERDESFF. In nucleotides, the CDR3 is TGTGCCTCCTATGGCCCACCCGAAAGAGATGAATCTTTCTTT.

This clone was found a few times. A single base separates this from a much larger clone, so it may be a read error. The chain joins TRBV7-9 to TRBJ2-1; TRBD2 might be the D (5 bases). The CDR3 is made up of 12 amino acids. V lost 5 bases to trimming and J lost 12 bases, with 14 bases between them. Germline CDR1 SEHNR, CDR2 FQNEAQ (reference sequence). This chain's CDR3 is CASSGPSSGQFF. The DNA of the CDR3 is TGTGCCAGCAGCGGTCCTAGCTCAGGGCAGTTCTTC.

Sample share makes this clone medium-sized. At the DNA level, this CDR3 is encoded by other sequences in the same sample as well. The rearrangement links TRBV6-5 to TRBJ2-7; possibly TRBD1 or TRBD2 for D (6 bases each). The CDR3 sequence is 15 residues long. The V and J ends lost 2 bases and 0 bases respectively, with 11 bases between them. Germline V gene lookup returns CDR1 MNHEY and CDR2 SVGAGI. Written as DNA, the CDR3 is TGTGCCAGCAGTTACACAAGGGGGGCCTCCTACGAGCAGTACTTC. This translates into CASSYTRGASYEQYF.

The V call is TRBV5-1, the J call TRBJ1-2, with D maybe TRBD1 (5 bases). Germline V gives CDR1 SGHRS, CDR2 YFSETQ. CDR3 length equals 14 residues. The V end was cut by 0 bases, the J end by 4 bases, with 10 bases between. The CDR3 DNA reads as TGCGCCAGCAGCTTGGCAGGGTTGAGCTATGGCTACACCTTC. Its protein product is CASSLAGLSYGYTF.

This clone was picked up many times. The rearrangement uses TRBV20-1 and TRBJ2-3; either TRBD1 or TRBD2 may supply D (5 bases each). V lost 5 bases, J lost 4 bases, and 13 bases lay in between. The CDR3 spans 13 residues. Germline assignment: CDR1 DFQATT and CDR2 SNEGSKA (reference sequence). CDR3 nucleotide sequence: TGCAGTGCTTTCCATGGGGGAGCAGATACGCAGTATTTT. This translates into CSAFHGGADTQYF.

Here the CDR3 reads CASSIGSRETQYF. CDR3 coding DNA: TGTGCCAGTAGTATAGGTTCGAGAGAGACCCAGTACTTC. The genes are TRBV19 and TRBJ2-5; D call uncertain. This CDR3 spans 13 amino acids. Germline loops: CDR1 LNHDA, CDR2 SQIVND (reference sequence). V gave up 1 base and J gave up 4 bases, with 7 bases separating them.

The chain uses TRBV5-1 and TRBJ2-1; 12 positions agree with TRBD2. The CDR3 spans 18 residues. Germline V gene data show CDR1 as SGHRS and CDR2 as YFSETQ. Germline trimming cut 0 bases from V and 7 bases from J; bases unmatched to any gene: 11. CDR3 protein: CASSLGLAGAHGENEQFF. The CDR3 DNA is TGCGCCAGCAGCTTGGGACTAGCGGGAGCTCACGGGGAAAATGAGCAGTTCTTC.

The V and J genes are TRBV5-1 and TRBJ2-7, with D possibly being TRBD1 (5 bases). The V end lost 2 bases, the J end lost 1 base, and 7 bases lay between the germline ends. Germline V gene lookup returns CDR1 SGHRS and CDR2 YFSETQ. The CDR3 has 13 residues. The CDR3 DNA sequence: TGCGCCAGCAGCTTTCAGGGTTCCTACGAGCAGTACTTC. Its protein is CASSFQGSYEQYF. Based on the CDR3 plus reference TRBV5-1 and TRBJ2-7, the full variable domain is KAGVTQTPRYLIKTRGQQVTLSCSPISGHRSVSWYQQTPGQGLQFLFEYFSETQRNKGNFPGRFSGRQFSNSRSEMNVSTLELGDSALYLCASSFQGSYEQYFGPGTRLTVT.